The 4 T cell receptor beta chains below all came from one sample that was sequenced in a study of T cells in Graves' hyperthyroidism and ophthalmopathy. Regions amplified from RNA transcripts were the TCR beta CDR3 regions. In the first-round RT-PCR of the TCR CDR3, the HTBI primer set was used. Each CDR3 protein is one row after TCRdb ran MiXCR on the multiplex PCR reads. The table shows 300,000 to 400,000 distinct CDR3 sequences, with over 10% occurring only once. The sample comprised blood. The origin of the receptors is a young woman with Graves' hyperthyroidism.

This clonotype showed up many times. Here the CDR3 DNA reads TGCAGTGCTAGTAGGCAGGCGGGCTCGAGTTCACCCCTCCACTTT. Translation: CSASRQAGSSSPLHF. This chain joins TRBV20-1 and TRBJ1-6; D is undetermined. Per germline, CDR1 DFQATT and CDR2 SNEGSKA (reference sequence). CDR3 length: 15 amino acids. Between the trimmed V and J ends, which lost 3 bases and 9 bases, there was a span of 18 bases.

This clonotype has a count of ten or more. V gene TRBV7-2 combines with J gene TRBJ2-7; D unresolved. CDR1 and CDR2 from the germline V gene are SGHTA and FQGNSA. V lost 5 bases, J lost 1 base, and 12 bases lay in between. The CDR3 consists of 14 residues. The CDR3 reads CASSPDPISYEQYF. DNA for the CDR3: TGTGCCAGCAGCCCCGATCCCATTTCCTACGAGCAGTACTTC.

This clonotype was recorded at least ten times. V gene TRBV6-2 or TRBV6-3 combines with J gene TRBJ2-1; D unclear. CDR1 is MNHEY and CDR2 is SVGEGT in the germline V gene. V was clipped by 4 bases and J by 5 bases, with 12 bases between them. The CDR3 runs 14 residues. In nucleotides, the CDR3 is TGTGCCAGCAGTTCCCGGAGTCGGGACAATGAGCAGTTCTTC. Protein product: CASSSRSRDNEQFF.

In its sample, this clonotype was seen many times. Written as DNA, the CDR3 is TGTGCCAGCAACGGGGCTGCCGGCTACACCTTC. It specifies CASNGAAGYTF. V gene TRBV6-1 combines with J gene TRBJ1-2; D may be TRBD1 (5 bases). This CDR3 has 11 residues. Germline V gene data show CDR1 as MNHNS and CDR2 as SASEGT. V lost 7 bases to trimming and J lost 8 bases, with 11 bases between them.